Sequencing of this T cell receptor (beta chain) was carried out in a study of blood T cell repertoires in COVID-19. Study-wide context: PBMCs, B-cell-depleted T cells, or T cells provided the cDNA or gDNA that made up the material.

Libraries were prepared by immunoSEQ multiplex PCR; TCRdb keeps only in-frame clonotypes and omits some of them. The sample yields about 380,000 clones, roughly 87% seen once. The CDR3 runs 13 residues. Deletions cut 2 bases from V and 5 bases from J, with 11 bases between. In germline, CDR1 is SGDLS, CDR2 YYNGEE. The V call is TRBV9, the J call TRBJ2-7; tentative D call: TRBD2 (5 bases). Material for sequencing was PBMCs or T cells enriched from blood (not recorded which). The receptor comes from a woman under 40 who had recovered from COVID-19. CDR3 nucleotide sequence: TGTGCCAGCAGCGTGGGGAGCTGGCACGAGCAGTACTTC. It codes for CASSVGSWHEQYF.